This is a list of T cell receptor beta chains from one sample in a study of OX40 agonist ivuxolimab in advanced cancers. Data came from immunoSEQ multiplex PCR; TCRdb stores just in-frame clones and leaves some out. The sample holds tens of thousands of clones, roughly 90% seen once. This specimen consisted of CD4+ or CD8+ T cells sorted from blood, obtained in a trial of the OX40 agonist ivuxolimab. These receptors were taken from an adult with an advanced solid tumor such as melanoma, head and neck, liver or kidney cancer. Each CDR3 is given with its conserved first and last residue. The order of the fields is CDR3 protein, CDR3 DNA, clone size, V gene, J gene, D gene. D genes are given only for firm matches. Clone size is not always given. Where it is, it says once, few, many or a class for expanded clones.

CDR3 protein: CAISNRDQETQYF
CDR3 DNA: TGTGCCATCAGTAACAGGGATCAAGAGACCCAGTACTTC
clone size: NA
V gene: TRBV10-3
J gene: TRBJ2-5
D gene: NA

CDR3 protein: CASSIGQGEREQYF
CDR3 DNA: TGTGCCAGCTCAATTGGACAGGGGGAGAGGGAGCAGTACTTC
clone size: NA
V gene: TRBV18
J gene: TRBJ2-7
D gene: TRBD1

CDR3 protein: CSHGGGSGNTGELFF
CDR3 DNA: TGCAGCCACGGGGGAGGTAGCGGGAACACCGGGGAGCTGTTTTTT
clone size: NA
V gene: TRBV29-1
J gene: TRBJ2-2
D gene: NA

CDR3 protein: CASSFARERISYNEQFF
CDR3 DNA: TGTGCCAGCAGCTTCGCTCGGGAGCGGATCTCCTACAATGAGCAGTTCTTC
clone size: NA
V gene: TRBV7-9
J gene: TRBJ2-1
D gene: NA

CDR3 protein: CASSLEGVSYEQYF
CDR3 DNA: TGTGCCAGCAGCTTAGAGGGGGTCTCCTACGAGCAGTACTTC
clone size: NA
V gene: TRBV5-5
J gene: TRBJ2-7
D gene: NA

CDR3 protein: CASSLTGAANYGYTF
CDR3 DNA: TGTGCCAGCAGCTTAACAGGGGCCGCTAACTATGGCTACACCTTC
clone size: once
V gene: TRBV7-8
J gene: TRBJ1-2
D gene: TRBD1

CDR3 protein: CASSETAGGSYNEQFF
CDR3 DNA: TGTGCCAGCAGTGAAACCGCGGGGGGATCTTACAATGAGCAGTTCTTC
clone size: NA
V gene: TRBV2
J gene: TRBJ2-1
D gene: TRBD2

CDR3 protein: CASSAGQGADTQYF
CDR3 DNA: TGTGCCAGCAGCGCGGGACAGGGAGCAGATACGCAGTATTTT
clone size: NA
V gene: TRBV7-7
J gene: TRBJ2-3
D gene: TRBD1

CDR3 protein: CASSAGHSTDTQYF
CDR3 DNA: TGTGCCAGCAGCGCGGGGCATAGCACAGATACGCAGTATTTT
clone size: NA
V gene: TRBV9
J gene: TRBJ2-3
D gene: NA

CDR3 protein: CASSGSQGYNEQFF
CDR3 DNA: TGTGCCAGCAGTGGATCACAGGGGTACAATGAGCAGTTCTTC
clone size: once
V gene: TRBV6-1
J gene: TRBJ2-1
D gene: TRBD1

CDR3 protein: CASSKDLNTEAFF
CDR3 DNA: TGTGCCAGCAGCAAAGACTTGAACACTGAAGCTTTCTTT
clone size: NA
V gene: TRBV21-1
J gene: TRBJ1-1
D gene: NA

CDR3 protein: CASSLGGLDTQYF
CDR3 DNA: TGCGCCAGCAGCTTGGGGGGGCTGGATACGCAGTATTTT
clone size: few
V gene: TRBV5-1
J gene: TRBJ2-3
D gene: NA

CDR3 protein: CAWSVVGVEAKNIQYF
CDR3 DNA: TGTGCCTGGAGTGTGGTGGGGGTAGAGGCCAAAAACATTCAGTACTTC
clone size: NA
V gene: TRBV30
J gene: TRBJ2-4
D gene: NA

CDR3 protein: CASSPPGNQPQHF
CDR3 DNA: TGTGCCAGCAGTCCCCCTGGCAATCAGCCCCAGCATTTT
clone size: NA
V gene: TRBV28
J gene: TRBJ1-5
D gene: NA

CDR3 protein: CASSPTGTSGITDTQYF
CDR3 DNA: TGCGCCAGCAGCCCAACCGGGACTAGCGGGATCACAGATACGCAGTATTTT
clone size: once
V gene: TRBV5-1
J gene: TRBJ2-3
D gene: TRBD2

CDR3 protein: CASSLDRGYEQPQHF
CDR3 DNA: TGTGCCAGCAGCTTGGACAGGGGATACGAACAGCCCCAGCATTTT
clone size: NA
V gene: TRBV7-8
J gene: TRBJ1-5
D gene: TRBD1

CDR3 protein: CASSLEAGRNSPLHF
CDR3 DNA: TGTGCCAGCAGCTTAGAAGCAGGCAGGAATTCACCCCTCCACTTT
clone size: NA
V gene: TRBV11-2
J gene: TRBJ1-6
D gene: NA

CDR3 protein: CASSSQGVGEQYF
CDR3 DNA: TGTGCCAGCAGCTCACAGGGGGTCGGCGAGCAGTACTTC
clone size: NA
V gene: TRBV7-6
J gene: TRBJ2-7
D gene: TRBD1

CDR3 protein: CAWSVPRAGGRNEQFF
CDR3 DNA: TGTGCCTGGAGTGTACCGAGGGCAGGGGGACGCAATGAGCAGTTCTTC
clone size: once
V gene: TRBV30
J gene: TRBJ2-1
D gene: TRBD1

CDR3 protein: CASSSPRASRNSPYEQYF
CDR3 DNA: TGTGCCAGCAGCTCCCCCCGGGCTAGTAGGAACAGCCCCTACGAGCAGTACTTC
clone size: NA
V gene: TRBV11-2
J gene: TRBJ2-7
D gene: NA